The T cell receptor (beta chain) under discussion was sequenced for a study of identifying expanded T cells in peripheral blood. General study results and limits: Roughly two-week clone count variance significantly increased as total template count grew.

For this clone: As yet, its antigen is unknown.

CDR1 is MRHNA, CDR2 SNTAGT, per germline. V was trimmed by 11 bases and J by 7 bases, leaving 12 bases between them. The CDR3 has 11 amino acids. Sequenced by immunoSEQ multiplex PCR; TCRdb stores in-frame clones only, minus some. This sample has 90,000 to 110,000 clones, with about 87% found just once. No infections or other immune events were documented during collection. The TCR comes from a person aged 18 to 69 in good health. The genes are TRBV6-4 and TRBJ2-1, with D hard to call. The sample comprised blood. CDR3 in amino acids: CASSGGNEQFF. For the CDR3, the DNA is TGTGCCTCCTCCGGCGGTAATGAGCAGTTCTTC.